A single sample is the source of the 13 T cell receptor beta chains below, sequenced in a study of blood T cell repertoires in COVID-19 (dated by TCRdb to the early 2020s). Library construction relied on the immunoSEQ multiplex PCR assay. TCRdb stores this immuneACCESS table with in-frame sequences only. Part of the clones is absent; in the studies checked, under half of the shortfall reflects unresolved V genes, and no reason is known for the rest. Present in this sample are 60,000 to 75,000 clones, approximately 79% of which were seen just once. The ten largest clones capture 26% of the sample. Sequencing was performed on peripheral blood. These receptors all stem from a man aged 60 to 75 with active or convalescent COVID-19.

This chain connects TRBV4-2 to TRBJ2-7, with 7 bases lining up with TRBD1. Germline V gene lookup returns CDR1 LGHNA and CDR2 YNFKEQ. There are 15 residues in the CDR3. J gave up 7 bases and V 0 bases, and 9 bases lay outside the gene matches. For the CDR3, the DNA is TGTGCCAGCAGCCAAGATCCGCGACAGGGCGGAGAGCAGTACTTC. Protein sequence: CASSQDPRQGGEQYF.

The chain carries TRBV5-6 and TRBJ1-2; D perhaps matches TRBD1 (5 bases). V lost 4 bases to trimming and J lost 7 bases, with 17 bases between them. Looked up from germline, CDR1 is SGHDT and CDR2 is YYEEEE. This CDR3 spans 14 amino acids. CDR3 bases: TGTGCCAGCAGCCCCGTGAACGGCAGGGCTGGCTACACCTTC. This translates into CASSPVNGRAGYTF.

The chain links TRBV5-1 to TRBJ2-3; D perhaps matches TRBD1 (6 bases). This CDR3 comprises 16 residues. CDR1 is SGHRS, CDR2 YFSETQ, per germline. V lost 3 bases and J lost 0, with 14 bases in between. In DNA form, the CDR3 reads TGCGCCAGCAGCTCGGCAGGCCAGGGGAGCACAGATACGCAGTATTTT. Its protein product is CASSSAGQGSTDTQYF.

This rearrangement joins TRBV5-1 to TRBJ2-7; D call uncertain. This CDR3 contains 13 residues. Germline values: CDR1 SGHRS, CDR2 YFSETQ. Trimming took 2 bases from V and 1 from J, leaving 7 bases between them. Here the CDR3 reads CASSFSSSYEQYF. The CDR3 region has the DNA TGCGCCAGCAGCTTTTCCAGTTCCTACGAGCAGTACTTC.

V is TRBV28 and J is TRBJ1-1; no firm D call. V was pared by 6 bases and J by 1 base, with 12 bases between. Germline V gene sequence: CDR1 MDHEN, CDR2 SYDVKM. The CDR3 spans 14 residues. CDR3 residues: CASSLLSGNTEAFF. The DNA of the CDR3 is TGTGCCAGCAGCCTCCTAAGCGGGAACACTGAAGCTTTCTTT.

The rearrangement uses TRBV24-1 and TRBJ2-1; 8 bases map to TRBD1. In germline, CDR1 is KGHDR, CDR2 SFDVKD. V lost 0 bases, J lost 10 bases, and 16 bases stayed unmatched. The CDR3 consists of 18 residues. The CDR3 sequence is CATSDLGGRGPSKGEQFF. In nucleotides, the CDR3 is TGTGCCACCAGTGATTTGGGGGGCAGGGGGCCCTCAAAGGGGGAGCAGTTCTTC.

J is TRBJ1-4 and V is TRBV10-3; TRBD1 agrees at 11 bases. Germline V CDR1 and CDR2: ENHRY, SYGVKD. Trimming at V came to 4 bases and at J to 7 bases, leaving 5 bases not matched to a gene. The CDR3 is made up of 15 amino acids. CDR3 residues: CAISAGTGGPEKLFF. The CDR3, as DNA: TGTGCCATCAGTGCCGGGACAGGGGGTCCTGAAAAACTGTTTTTT.

This chain connects TRBV5-4 to TRBJ2-5; TRBD2 might be the D (6 bases). V lost 4 bases and J lost 6, with 19 bases in between. From germline, CDR1 is SGHNT and CDR2 YYREEE (reference sequence). This CDR3 region has 15 residues. The CDR3 DNA sequence: TGTGCCAGCAGCGCTAGGGTGGAGGGTTTGAAGACCCAGTACTTC. Residues: CASSARVEGLKTQYF.

This chain uses TRBV28 with TRBJ1-1, with D perhaps TRBD1 (5 bases). Trimming took 6 bases from V and 1 from J, leaving 9 bases between them. CDR3 size: 13 residues. Germline assignment: CDR1 MDHEN and CDR2 SYDVKM. The CDR3 DNA follows: TGTGCCAGCAGCTTGACAGAGAACACTGAAGCTTTCTTT. This encodes CASSLTENTEAFF.

The chain employs TRBV27 and TRBJ2-1; 8 nucleotides agree with TRBD1. V shed 5 bases, J shed 3 bases, and the junction held 12 bases outside the gene matches. The germline CDR1 and CDR2 sequences are MNHEY and SMNVEV (reference sequence). The CDR3 is 17 residues long. This CDR3 is CASSRSQGAVFYNEQFF. The CDR3 nucleotides read TGTGCCAGCAGTCGCAGCCAGGGGGCCGTATTCTACAATGAGCAGTTCTTC.

The V call is TRBV9, the J call TRBJ1-1, with 8 bases lining up with TRBD1. Germline assignment: CDR1 SGDLS and CDR2 YYNGEE. Trimming removed 3 bases from V and 5 bases from J; junction bases left unmatched: 9. This CDR3 has 15 amino acids. CDR3 nucleotides: TGTGCCAGCAGCGAAACCGGGACAGGTCTTACTGAAGCTTTCTTT. Protein: CASSETGTGLTEAFF.

The rearrangement links TRBV18 to TRBJ1-1, with D hard to call. CDR1 and CDR2 from the germline V gene are KGHSH and LQKENI. The V end was cut by 5 bases, the J end by 1 base, with 8 bases between. The CDR3 has 13 amino acids. CDR3 nucleotides: TGTGCCAGCTCAAGTCAGGCGAACACTGAAGCTTTCTTT. Amino acids: CASSSQANTEAFF. Full variable domain (remainder filled in from reference TRBV18 and TRBJ1-1): NAGVMQNPRHLVRRRGQEARLRCSPMKGHSHVYWYRQLPEEGLKFMVYLQKENIIDESGMPKERFSAEFPKEGPSILRIQQVVRGDSAAYFCASSSQANTEAFFGQGTRLTVV.

CDR3 loop: CASSLDPRGGVTDTQYF. Written as DNA, the CDR3 is TGTGCCAGCAGCTTAGACCCCCGGGGGGGGGTGACAGATACGCAGTATTTT. The gene calls are TRBV7-2 and TRBJ2-3; 8 bases fit TRBD2. The CDR3 has 17 amino acids. Germline-derived CDR1 and CDR2 are SGHTA and FQGNSA. V gave up 1 base and J gave up 3 bases; unmatched junction bases: 9. Using reference TRBV7-2 and TRBJ2-3 for the parts outside the CDR3, the full variable domain is GAGVSQSPSNKVTEKGKDVELRCDPISGHTALYWYRQSLGQGLEFLIYFQGNSAPDKSGLPSDRFSAERTGGSVSTLTIQRTQQEDSAVYLCASSLDPRGGVTDTQYFGPGTRLTVL.